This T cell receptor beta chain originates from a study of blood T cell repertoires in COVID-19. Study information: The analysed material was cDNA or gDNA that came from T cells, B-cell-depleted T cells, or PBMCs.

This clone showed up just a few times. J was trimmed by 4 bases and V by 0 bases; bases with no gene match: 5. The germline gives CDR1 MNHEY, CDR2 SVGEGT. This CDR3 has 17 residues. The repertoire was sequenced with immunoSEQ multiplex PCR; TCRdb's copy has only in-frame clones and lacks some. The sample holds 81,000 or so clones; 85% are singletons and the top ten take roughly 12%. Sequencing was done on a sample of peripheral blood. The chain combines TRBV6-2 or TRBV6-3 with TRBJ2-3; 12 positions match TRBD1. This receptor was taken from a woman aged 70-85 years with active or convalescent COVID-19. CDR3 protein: CASSYSGTGGRADTQYF. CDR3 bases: TGTGCCAGCAGTTACTCCGGGACAGGGGGCAGGGCAGATACGCAGTATTTT.